The rows below give T cell receptor beta chains drawn from one sample of a study of shared clonotypes between healthy human individuals. Profiled with immunoSEQ multiplex PCR; TCRdb holds only in-frame clones, not every one. The sample shows millions of clones, 85% to 95% of them seen only once. Sequenced material: naive CD8+ T cells sorted from blood. The receptor set was obtained from a man younger than 30 in good health. The CDR3 runs from the conserved cysteine through the conserved F or W. Each record gives: clone size, D gene, J gene, V gene, CDR3 protein, CDR3 DNA. The D gene is left open where the match is weak. A clone size is listed for some rows: how often the clone was seen (once, few, many), or a class if it is expanded.

>NA|TRBD2|TRBJ2-5|TRBV4-1
CASSRLTSDQETQYF
TGCGCCAGCAGCCGTTTGACTAGCGACCAAGAGACCCAGTACTTC
>NA|TRBD2|TRBJ2-1|TRBV5-1
CASSLGSGLEQFF
TGCGCCAGCAGCTTGGGGTCGGGACTAGAGCAGTTCTTC
>NA|TRBD2|TRBJ2-7|TRBV6-6
CASSYVAGGNSYEQYF
TGTGCCAGCAGTTACGTAGCGGGAGGAAACTCCTACGAGCAGTACTTC
>once|NA|TRBJ2-5|TRBV18
CASSPPSAVKETQYF
TGTGCCAGCTCACCACCATCGGCCGTAAAAGAGACCCAGTACTTC
>NA|NA|TRBJ1-1|TRBV15
CATSREDGLNTEAFF
TGTGCCACCAGCAGGGAGGACGGATTGAACACTGAAGCTTTCTTT
>NA|NA|TRBJ2-7|TRBV5-1
CASSFEGSYEQYF
TGCGCCAGCAGCTTCGAGGGAAGCTACGAGCAGTACTTC
>NA|NA|TRBJ2-5|TRBV5-1
CASSLVSEPWPQYF
TGCGCCAGCAGCTTGGTGTCGGAACCCTGGCCCCAGTACTTC
>NA|NA|TRBJ1-1|TRBV9
CASSVLVNTEAFF
TGTGCCAGCAGCGTGTTGGTGAACACTGAAGCTTTCTTT
>NA|TRBD1|TRBJ2-7|TRBV5-1
CASSIGQGAHEQYF
TGCGCCAGCAGCATCGGACAGGGTGCCCACGAGCAGTACTTC
>NA|NA|TRBJ2-1|TRBV5-1
CASSLREQSSSYNEQFF
TGCGCCAGCAGCTTGAGGGAACAATCGAGCTCCTACAATGAGCAGTTCTTC
>once|TRBD2|TRBJ2-1|TRBV9
CASSVVAGSYNEQFF
TGTGCCAGCAGCGTAGTAGCGGGGAGCTACAATGAGCAGTTCTTC
>NA|TRBD1|TRBJ1-4|TRBV27
CASTRTGSNEKLFF
TGTGCCAGCACACGGACAGGAAGTAATGAAAAACTGTTTTTT
>few|NA|TRBJ2-1|TRBV6-5
CASSYAGGDYEQFF
TGTGCCAGCAGTTACGCAGGGGGGGACTATGAGCAGTTCTTC
>once|NA|TRBJ2-7|TRBV13
CASSSSDKAYEQYF
TGTGCCAGCAGCTCCTCCGACAAAGCCTACGAGCAGTACTTC
>NA|NA|TRBJ2-2|TRBV5-1
CASSNSISGAPESGELFF
TGCGCCAGCAGCAACTCCATCTCGGGGGCCCCGGAATCGGGGGAGCTGTTTTTT
>NA|TRBD1|TRBJ1-6|TRBV4-1
CASSQEVAGGLYSVYNSPLHF
TGCGCCAGCAGCCAAGAAGTGGCAGGGGGCCTATATTCCGTTTATAATTCACCCCTCCACTTT
>NA|NA|TRBJ1-1|TRBV27
CASSFTMNTEAFF
TGTGCCAGCAGTTTCACAATGAACACTGAAGCTTTCTTT
>NA|NA|TRBJ2-1|TRBV6-6
CASSYGENNEQFF
TGTGCCAGCAGTTACGGGGAAAACAATGAGCAGTTCTTC
>once|NA|TRBJ2-7|TRBV4-3
CASSRAPEGDYEQYF
TGCGCCAGCAGCCGGGCTCCTGAGGGGGACTACGAGCAGTACTTC
>NA|NA|TRBJ1-3|TRBV10-3
CAIYQFERNTIYF
TGTGCCATCTATCAGTTTGAGAGAAACACCATATATTTT
>NA|TRBD1|TRBJ1-5|TRBV2
CASSETPGQGVGQPQHF
TGTGCCAGCAGTGAAACACCGGGACAGGGTGTAGGTCAGCCCCAGCATTTT
>NA|NA|TRBJ2-3|TRBV27
CASSLSPRGGTDTQYF
TGTGCCAGCAGTTTATCGCCCCGTGGGGGGACAGATACGCAGTATTTT
>NA|NA|TRBJ1-2|TRBV4-1
CASSQGGSGGGYTF
TGCGCCAGCAGCCAGGGAGGGTCTGGGGGTGGCTACACCTTC
>NA|NA|TRBJ2-5|TRBV7-6
CASSLDRRSFQETQYF
TGTGCCAGCAGCTTAGATCGTCGGAGTTTCCAAGAGACCCAGTACTTC
>once|TRBD2|TRBJ2-2|TRBV27
CASSLAGVYNTGELFF
TGTGCCAGCAGTTTAGCGGGAGTTTACAACACCGGGGAGCTGTTTTTT
>NA|NA|TRBJ1-5|TRBV28
CASSLSQALGNQPQHF
TGTGCCAGCAGTTTGTCACAGGCCTTGGGCAATCAGCCCCAGCATTTT
>NA|NA|TRBJ1-1|TRBV5-4
CASSDAGQATEAFF
TGTGCCAGCAGCGATGCAGGGCAAGCCACTGAAGCTTTCTTT
>NA|TRBD1|TRBJ2-5|TRBV6-1
CASSEFDRGEQETQYF
TGTGCCAGCAGTGAATTCGACAGGGGGGAACAAGAGACCCAGTACTTC
>NA|NA|TRBJ1-6|TRBV5-5
CASSPGQRDSPLHF
TGTGCCAGCAGCCCTGGACAGAGGGATTCACCCCTCCACTTT
>once|NA|TRBJ2-1|TRBV30
CAWSVRGGNNEQFF
TGTGCCTGGAGTGTCCGCGGCGGCAACAATGAGCAGTTCTTC
>once|NA|TRBJ1-1|TRBV4-3
CASSQVEGNTEAFF
TGCGCCAGCAGCCAAGTTGAGGGGAACACTGAAGCTTTCTTT
>NA|TRBD1|TRBJ2-5|TRBV4-1
CASSQILRQGQETQYF
TGCGCCAGCAGCCAAATTTTAAGACAGGGACAAGAGACCCAGTACTTC
>NA|TRBD2|TRBJ2-5|TRBV6-1
CATRLAGGETQYF
TGTGCCACCCGACTAGCGGGAGGAGAGACCCAGTACTTC
>NA|TRBD2|TRBJ2-5|TRBV9
CASSVELAGGPETQYF
TGTGCCAGCAGCGTAGAGCTAGCGGGAGGTCCAGAGACCCAGTACTTC
>NA|NA|TRBJ2-7|TRBV11-2
CASSFGSSSYEQYF
TGTGCCAGCAGCTTTGGGTCAAGCTCCTACGAGCAGTACTTC
>once|NA|TRBJ1-1|TRBV5-1
CASSLSFNTEAFF
TGCGCCAGCAGCTTGAGTTTTAACACTGAAGCTTTCTTT
>NA|NA|TRBJ1-1|TRBV30
CAWGSPEAFF
TGTGCCTGGGGGAGCCCTGAAGCTTTCTTT